The entry below gives a single T cell receptor (beta chain) sequence along with its context. The entry originates in a study of T cell repertoires in cytomegalovirus infection. TCRdb reprocessed the reads via MiXCR and lists one record per CDR3 protein. There are more than 650,000 distinct CDR3 sequences in the sample; 35% occur only once, and more than 2.5% lies in the top ten. The CDR3 totals 19 residues. Germline CDR1 reads SGHDT; CDR2 reads YYEEEE. The trim removed 4 bases at V and 0 bases at J, leaving 14 bases unmatched. V gene TRBV5-6 combines with J gene TRBJ1-5; 9 bases fit TRBD1. The sequenced material came from PBMCs. The clonotype was recovered from a human donor in good health (CMV status not recorded). Some clones in this sample may be carry-over from other donors' samples. This CDR3 is CASSPSGQGLGGSNQPQHF. For the CDR3, the DNA is TGTGCCAGCAGCCCCTCAGGACAGGGGTTGGGTGGTAGCAATCAGCCCCAGCATTTT.